One sample yielded the 25 T cell receptor beta chains listed below, sequenced in a study of blood T cell repertoires in COVID-19. TCRdb keeps only in-frame clones here, not all; method: immunoSEQ multiplex PCR. The profile shows about 270,000 clones, roughly 85% of them singletons. Sample: PBMCs or T cells enriched from blood (not recorded which). The receptors derive from a woman aged 45-65 years with acute COVID-19.

About this clone: Distinct nucleotide sequences in the sample also encode this CDR3. The V call is TRBV11-2, the J call TRBJ2-3; TRBD2 matches at 9 bases. V was pared by 4 bases and J by 2 bases, with 4 bases of the junction left unmatched. Per the germline V gene, CDR1 is SGHAT and CDR2 is FQNNGV. This CDR3 has 15 amino acids. This chain's CDR3 is CASSSTSGTTDTQYF. CDR3 in DNA: TGTGCCAGCAGCTCGACTAGCGGAACCACAGATACGCAGTATTTT.

This rearrangement joins TRBV19 to TRBJ2-7; 8 bases are shared with TRBD1. This CDR3 spans 16 amino acids. V shed 5 bases and J 0 bases; nucleotides not matched to a gene: 9. The V gene's germline CDR1 is LNHDA and CDR2 SQIVND (reference sequence). CDR3 residues: CASSPGTGLSSYEQYF. As DNA, the CDR3 is TGTGCCAGTAGTCCTGGGACAGGATTGAGCTCCTACGAGCAGTACTTC.

The chain joins TRBV6-2 or TRBV6-3 to TRBJ2-3, with D possibly matching TRBD2 (7 bases). In germline, CDR1 is MNHEY, CDR2 SVGEGT. This CDR3 spans 19 amino acids. Trimming took off 0 bases at V and 5 bases at J, with 24 bases between the two ends. DNA of the CDR3: TGTGCCAGCAGTTACTCGTGGGGAGGTTGGGGGGGCCAGGAAGATACGCAGTATTTT. Its protein product is CASSYSWGGWGGQEDTQYF.

This sequence joins TRBV5-1 and TRBJ1-3; possible D gene TRBD1, 6 bases. Trimming stripped 1 base from V and 4 bases from J, with 9 bases between. The CDR3 covers 14 residues. Per germline, CDR1 SGHRS and CDR2 YFSETQ. The chain's CDR3 is CASSLTGYGNTIYF. The CDR3 DNA sequence: TGCGCCAGCAGCTTGACAGGGTACGGAAACACCATATATTTT.

The count of this clone is one. The gene calls are TRBV18 and TRBJ2-3; 10 bases match TRBD2. V was clipped by 5 bases and J by 2 bases; unmatched bases: 4. This CDR3 is 15 amino acids long. Germline CDR1 and CDR2: KGHSH and LQKENI. CDR3: CASSTTSGVTDTQYF. CDR3 nucleotide sequence: TGTGCCAGCTCAACTACTAGCGGGGTCACAGATACGCAGTATTTT.

This clone was seen once. The chain employs TRBV6-2 or TRBV6-3 and TRBJ2-5; TRBD1 agrees at 8 bases. The germline V gene encodes CDR1 MNHEY and CDR2 SVGEGT. CDR3 length equals 16 residues. J lost 2 bases, V lost 0 bases, and 5 bases had no gene match. CDR3 amino acids: CASSYSPGGSQETQYF. For the CDR3, the DNA is TGTGCCAGCAGTTACTCTCCAGGGGGCTCTCAAGAGACCCAGTACTTC.

This clone has a handful of counts. V usage is TRBV30 and J usage is TRBJ1-3, with a weak D call TRBD1 (6 bases). Deletions cut 3 bases from V and 3 bases from J, with 12 bases between. Germline loops: CDR1 GTSNPN, CDR2 SVGIG (reference sequence). The CDR3 runs 14 residues. The chain's CDR3 is CAWSPGVLGNTIYF. The DNA for the CDR3 is TGTGCCTGGAGCCCAGGGGTCCTTGGAAACACCATATATTTT.

The chain is built from TRBV20-1 and TRBJ2-7, with a possible D match to TRBD1 (6 bases). With 6 bases removed from V and 5 bases from J, the gap between germline ends came to 8 bases. The CDR3 runs to 10 residues. CDR1 is DFQATT, CDR2 SNEGSKA, per germline (reference sequence). CDR3 loop: CSARTDEQYF. The CDR3 region has the DNA TGCAGTGCCCGGACAGACGAGCAGTACTTC.

The rearrangement links TRBV7-6 to TRBJ1-1; 11 nucleotides agree with TRBD1. The CDR3 covers 14 residues. The V gene's germline CDR1 is SGHVS and CDR2 FNYEAQ. V lost 1 base and J lost 11; bases outside the gene matches: 6. The CDR3 here is CASSLGVGQGAAFF. The CDR3 coding sequence is TGTGCCAGCAGCTTAGGGGTCGGACAGGGGGCGGCTTTCTTT.

The chain couples TRBV19 to TRBJ1-2; D gene uncertain. The germline gives CDR1 LNHDA, CDR2 SQIVND (reference sequence). V was clipped by 8 bases and J by 0 bases, with 19 bases between them. The CDR3 consists of 16 residues. For the CDR3, the DNA is TGTGCCAGTTTAGTAAGCGGAATCGGGGCTAACTATGGCTACACCTTC. It codes for CASLVSGIGANYGYTF.

This chain joins TRBV30 and TRBJ1-2; D is perhaps TRBD1 (5 bases). In germline, CDR1 is GTSNPN, CDR2 SVGIG (reference sequence). V was pared by 5 bases and J by 8 bases, with 12 bases between. The CDR3 totals 11 residues. The DNA of the CDR3 is TGTGCCTGGGGTAGACAGTTCGGCTACACCTTC. It is translated as CAWGRQFGYTF.

The gene calls are TRBV30 and TRBJ2-3; 7 nucleotides align to TRBD1. Germline CDR1 and CDR2: GTSNPN and SVGIG (reference sequence). The length of the CDR3 is 15 residues. With 3 bases clipped from V and 4 bases from J, the junction kept 10 bases outside the gene matches. The CDR3 protein is CAWSLTKTGPDTQYF. The DNA of the CDR3 is TGTGCCTGGAGCCTTACTAAGACAGGGCCAGATACGCAGTATTTT.

This clone was found once. This chain joins TRBV11-2 and TRBJ1-6; D is ambiguous. Trimming shortened V by 4 bases and J by 3 bases, and 10 bases separated the two germline ends. CDR3 length equals 15 residues. Germline loops: CDR1 SGHAT, CDR2 FQNNGV. CDR3 DNA sequence: TGTGCCAGCAGCTCTCCGGGAAACTATAATTCACCCCTCCACTTT. Translating it yields CASSSPGNYNSPLHF. Full variable domain (missing parts from reference TRBV11-2 and TRBJ1-6): EAGVAQSPRYKIIEKRQSVAFWCNPISGHATLYWYQQILGQGPKLLIQFQNNGVVDDSQLPKDRFSAERLKGVDSTLKIQPAKLEDSAVYLCASSSPGNYNSPLHFGNGTRLTVT.

The chain has TRBV4-3 and TRBJ1-2; D perhaps matches TRBD1 (5 bases). The germline V gene has CDR1 LGHNA and CDR2 YSLEER. The ends were cut back, 5 bases at V and 4 bases at J, with 20 bases in the middle. The CDR3 sequence is 16 residues long. The CDR3, as DNA: TGCGCCAGCAGCTCGGGGGGAGCCGGACTCCTCTATGGCTACACCTTC. Amino acids: CASSSGGAGLLYGYTF.

J is TRBJ2-5 and V is TRBV5-4; TRBD1 might be the D (8 bases). Trimming shortened V by 0 bases and J by 4 bases, and 16 bases separated the two germline ends. This CDR3 is built from 16 residues. Germline V CDR1 and CDR2: SGHNT, YYREEE (reference sequence). The CDR3 sequence: CASSLGPDREGETQYF. The CDR3 DNA is TGTGCCAGCAGCTTGGGGCCGGACAGGGAGGGAGAGACCCAGTACTTC.

The rearrangement links TRBV3-1 (or the pseudogene TRBV3-2) to TRBJ1-2; 7 nucleotides agree with TRBD1. Germline values: CDR1 LGHDT, CDR2 YNNKEL (reference sequence). Trimming at V came to 7 bases and at J to 9 bases, leaving 8 bases not matched to a gene. This CDR3 has 12 amino acids. In nucleotides, the CDR3 is TGTGCCAGCACCTTACAGGGGCGTAGCTACACCTTC. It encodes CASTLQGRSYTF.

Comments on this clone: Other DNA sequences in this specimen translate into the identical CDR3. The rearrangement links TRBV18 to TRBJ1-1; D remains unclear. CDR1 is KGHSH and CDR2 is LQKENI in the germline V gene. Trimming took off 3 bases at V and 2 bases at J, with 7 bases between the two ends. The CDR3 extends over 13 amino acids. The CDR3 DNA reads as TGTGCCAGCTCACCCACGGGTAACACTGAAGCTTTCTTT. Residues: CASSPTGNTEAFF.

The V call is TRBV5-1, the J call TRBJ2-7, with D unclear. The CDR3 runs to 14 residues. Per germline, CDR1 SGHRS and CDR2 YFSETQ. The ends were cut back, 5 bases at V and 0 bases at J, with 12 bases in the middle. As DNA, the CDR3 is TGCGCCAGCAGAGTGGCTCCTAGCTCCTACGAGCAGTACTTC. Translated: CASRVAPSSYEQYF.

This chain joins TRBV13 and TRBJ1-2, with 10 bases aligning to TRBD1. V was pared by 4 bases and J by 7 bases, with 6 bases of the junction left unmatched. The CDR3 spans 14 residues. The V gene's germline CDR1 is PRHDT and CDR2 FYEKMQ (reference sequence). This CDR3 is CASSYGQGDFGYTF. CDR3 sequence (DNA): TGTGCCAGCAGCTACGGACAGGGGGACTTTGGCTACACCTTC.

The rearrangement joins TRBV4-2 to TRBJ2-6, with D perhaps matching TRBD2 (6 bases). The germline V gene has CDR1 LGHNA and CDR2 YNFKEQ. V lost 1 base, J lost 2 bases, and 9 bases lay in between. This CDR3 is built from 16 residues. CDR3: CASSQAGGTGANVLTF. In DNA, the CDR3 is TGTGCCAGCAGCCAAGCGGGCGGGACTGGGGCCAACGTCCTGACTTTC.

V usage is TRBV3-1 (or the pseudogene TRBV3-2) and J usage is TRBJ2-7; D is unclear. Trimming left V 2 bases short and J 1 base short, with 6 bases between. The CDR3 contains 13 residues. CDR1 and CDR2 from the germline V gene are LGHDT and YNNKEL (reference sequence). The CDR3 reads CASSQIPSYEQYF. CDR3 coding DNA: TGTGCCAGCAGCCAAATTCCTTCCTACGAGCAGTACTTC.

The count of this clone is one. This chain links TRBV24-1 with TRBJ2-2; TRBD1 is a possible D gene (5 bases). This CDR3 is 13 amino acids long. CDR1 is KGHDR and CDR2 is SFDVKD in the germline V gene. V lost 4 bases and J lost 7, with 9 bases in between. The CDR3 is CATSEWGGGELFF. The CDR3, as DNA: TGTGCCACCAGTGAATGGGGCGGCGGGGAGCTGTTTTTT.

This clone appeared a single time. The rearrangement links TRBV19 to TRBJ1-2; D remains ambiguous. Trimming removed 3 bases from V and 5 bases from J, with 7 bases in between. Looked up from germline, CDR1 is LNHDA and CDR2 is SQIVND (reference sequence). The CDR3 contains 12 residues. The DNA for the CDR3 is TGTGCCAGTAGTATGTGGACTTATGGCTACACCTTC. Residues: CASSMWTYGYTF.

V gene TRBV9 combines with J gene TRBJ2-1; 9 nucleotides match TRBD1. CDR3 length: 18 residues. Germline V gene data show CDR1 as SGDLS and CDR2 as YYNGEE. Trimming took 0 bases from V and 5 from J; bases not matched to a gene: 12. The CDR3 nucleotides are TGTGCCAGCAGCGTAGCAGCTGGAGACAGGGGGTTGAACAATGAGCAGTTCTTC. Its translation is CASSVAAGDRGLNNEQFF.

The chain links TRBV2 to TRBJ1-1, with D possibly matching TRBD1 (6 bases). Per the germline V gene, CDR1 is SNHLY and CDR2 is FYNNEI. The CDR3 has 13 amino acids. The ends were cut back, 1 base at V and 7 bases at J, with 10 bases in the middle. CDR3 DNA sequence: TGTGCCAGCAGTGAAGAGTTCAGGGGTGAAGCTTTCTTT. This translates into CASSEEFRGEAFF.